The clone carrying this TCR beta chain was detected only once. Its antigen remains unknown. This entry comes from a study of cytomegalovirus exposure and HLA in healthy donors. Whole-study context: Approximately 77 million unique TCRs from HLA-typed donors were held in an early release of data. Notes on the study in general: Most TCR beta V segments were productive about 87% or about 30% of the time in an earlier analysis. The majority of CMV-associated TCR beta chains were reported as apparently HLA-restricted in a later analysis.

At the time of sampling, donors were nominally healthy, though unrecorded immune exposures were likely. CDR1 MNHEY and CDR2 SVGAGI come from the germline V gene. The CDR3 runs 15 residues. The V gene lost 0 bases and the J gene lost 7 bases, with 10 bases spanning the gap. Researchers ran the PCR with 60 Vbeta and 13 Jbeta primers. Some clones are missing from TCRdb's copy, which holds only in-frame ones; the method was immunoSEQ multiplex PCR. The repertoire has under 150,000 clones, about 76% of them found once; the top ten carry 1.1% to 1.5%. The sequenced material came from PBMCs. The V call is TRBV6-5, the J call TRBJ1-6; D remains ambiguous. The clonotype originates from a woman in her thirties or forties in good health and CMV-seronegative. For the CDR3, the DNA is TGTGCCAGCAGTTACTCACGAGCAGGCAATTCACCCCTCCACTTT. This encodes CASSYSRAGNSPLHF.